This T cell receptor (beta chain) was retrieved from a study of blood T cells in healthy people across ages. Only one count was recorded for this clonotype. The CDR3 consists of 15 residues. Germline assignment: CDR1 SGHTA and CDR2 FQGNSA. Primed by a sample-barcoded 5' primer and a J-beta primer mix, a second PCR proceeded for 7 to 11 cycles. TCRdb reanalysed the 5' RACE reads using MiXCR and keeps one entry per CDR3 protein. The repertoire holds more than 500,000 distinct CDR3 sequences, with roughly 28% as singletons. The receptor was derived from a woman aged 70-85 years in good health. Sequenced input: blood. The rearrangement joins TRBV7-2 to TRBJ2-7, with 10 positions matching TRBD2. The J call may be incorrect, as the DNA end agrees better with TRBJ2-1. This CDR3 reads CASSFLERGGPSQFF. Here the CDR3 DNA reads TGTGCCAGCAGCTTCTTGGAGCGGGGGGGCCCATCCCAGTTCTTC.